This TCR beta chain was captured in a study of cytomegalovirus exposure and HLA in healthy donors. Separation from the roughly 700-subject first cohort characterized the roughly 130-subject validation cohort, to which the donors belonged. The protocol was immunoSEQ multiplex PCR, while the TCRdb copy is restricted to in-frame clones and leaves out a portion. The sample carries fewer than 200,000 clones, 86% recorded once. Germline V lookup: CDR1 PRHDT, CDR2 FYEKMQ (reference sequence). The CDR3 covers 14 residues. Trimming took off 1 base at V and 7 bases at J, with 13 bases between the two ends. The chain has TRBV13 and TRBJ1-2, with a tentative D call TRBD1 (5 bases). The clonotype originates from a man aged 25-45 years in good health and CMV-seropositive. The sample comprised PBMCs. CDR3: CASSLEQGFSGYTF. CDR3 DNA: TGTGCCAGCAGCTTAGAGCAGGGATTTAGTGGCTACACCTTC.